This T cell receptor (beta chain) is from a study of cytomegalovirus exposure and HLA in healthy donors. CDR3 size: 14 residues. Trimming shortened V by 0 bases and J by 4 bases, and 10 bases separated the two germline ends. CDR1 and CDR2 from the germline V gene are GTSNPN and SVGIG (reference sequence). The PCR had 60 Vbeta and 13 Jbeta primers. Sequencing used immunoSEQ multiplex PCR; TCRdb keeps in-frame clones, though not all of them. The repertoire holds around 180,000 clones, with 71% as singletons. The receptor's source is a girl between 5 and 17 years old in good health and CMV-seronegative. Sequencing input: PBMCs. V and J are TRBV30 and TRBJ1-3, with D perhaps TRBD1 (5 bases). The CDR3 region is CAWSVEGLGNTIYF. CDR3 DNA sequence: TGTGCCTGGAGTGTGGAGGGGCTGGGAAACACCATATATTTT. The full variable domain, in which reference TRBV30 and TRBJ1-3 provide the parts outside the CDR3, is SQTIHQWPATLVQPVGSPLSLECTVEGTSNPNLYWYRQAAGRGLQLLFYSVGIGQISSEVPQNLSASRPQDRQFILSSKKLLLSDSGFYLCAWSVEGLGNTIYFGEGSWLTVV.